A selection of T cell receptor beta chains follows, all from one sample in a study of CD4+ T cells in melanoma. Profiled with immunoSEQ multiplex PCR; TCRdb holds only in-frame clones, not every one. The sample holds about 140,000 clones; approximately 91% are singletons and the top ten take 1.5%. The source of these receptors is a human donor with melanoma. Each CDR3 is given with its conserved first and last residue. A D gene is named only where the DNA matches it firmly. Size values are once, few and many counts, or a class for expanded clones, and some rows have none.

-	TRBV27	-	TRBJ1-1	CASNPLGGNTEAFF	TGTGCCAGCAACCCTTTGGGGGGGAACACTGAAGCTTTCTTT
-	TRBV6-1	-	TRBJ2-5	CASRMQGETQYF	TGTGCCAGCAGAATGCAGGGGGAGACCCAGTACTTC
-	TRBV27	-	TRBJ1-5	CASSRSGDQPQHF	TGTGCCAGCAGTCGTTCAGGGGATCAGCCCCAGCATTTT
once	TRBV4-1	TRBD2	TRBJ2-3	CASSQDSLAGDTQYF	TGCGCCAGCAGCCAAGATAGTCTAGCGGGGGATACGCAGTATTTT
-	TRBV19	-	TRBJ1-6	CASRRQGYNSPLHF	TGTGCCAGTAGACGTCAGGGCTATAATTCACCCCTCCACTTT
-	TRBV6-6	-	TRBJ1-2	CASSYKGGYTF	TGTGCCAGCAGTTACAAGGGGGGCTACACCTTC
-	TRBV6-1	-	TRBJ1-2	CASSERWAAKYGYTF	TGTGCCAGCAGTGAACGGTGGGCTGCTAAGTATGGCTACACCTTC
-	TRBV11-1	-	TRBJ2-5	CASSRRGYPMETQYF	TGTGCCAGCAGCCGCAGGGGATACCCAATGGAGACCCAGTACTTC
-	TRBV6-1	-	TRBJ2-6	CASSGQTAGANVLTF	TGTGCCAGCAGTGGACAGACCGCTGGGGCCAACGTCCTGACTTTC
-	TRBV19	-	TRBJ1-1	CASSISRNTEAFF	TGTGCCAGTAGTATATCCAGGAACACTGAAGCTTTCTTT
few	TRBV2	-	TRBJ1-2	CASSERGGNTNYGYTF	TGTGCCAGCAGTGAAAGGGGGGGTAATACTAACTATGGCTACACCTTC
-	TRBV7-3	TRBD2	TRBJ2-3	CASSLHGTSGANTQYF	TGTGCCAGCAGCTTACACGGGACTAGCGGGGCAAATACGCAGTATTTT
-	TRBV14	-	TRBJ1-2	CASSQVLNYGYTF	TGTGCCAGCAGCCAAGTTCTAAACTATGGCTACACCTTC
-	TRBV7-3	-	TRBJ1-5	CASSFLSFRNQPQHF	TGTGCCAGCAGCTTCCTCAGTTTTCGCAATCAGCCCCAGCATTTT
-	TRBV2	-	TRBJ2-3	CASELQSLGTDTQYF	TGTGCCAGTGAATTACAATCCTTAGGCACAGATACGCAGTATTTT
-	TRBV9	-	TRBJ2-3	CASSVLSGDNMNTQYF	TGTGCCAGCAGCGTACTTTCCGGGGACAATATGAATACGCAGTATTTT
-	TRBV30	-	TRBJ1-3	CAWSVFLHTIYF	TGTGCCTGGAGTGTTTTTCTTCACACCATATATTTT
-	TRBV6-5	-	TRBJ1-1	CASTSRQNTEAFF	TGTGCCAGTACCTCCCGACAGAACACTGAAGCTTTCTTT
-	TRBV18	-	TRBJ1-3	CASSDSTAGNTIYF	TGTGCCAGCTCAGATTCCACGGCTGGAAACACCATATATTTT
-	TRBV30	-	TRBJ1-1	CAWIGVSAFF	TGTGCCTGGATCGGGGTTTCAGCTTTCTTT
-	TRBV5-1	-	TRBJ2-3	CASTTRGGSTDTQYF	TGCGCCAGCACCACTAGGGGGGGCAGCACAGATACGCAGTATTTT
-	TRBV6-5	-	TRBJ1-3	CASSYSAISGNTIYF	TGTGCCAGCAGTTACTCCGCGATCTCTGGAAACACCATATATTTT
-	TRBV11-1	-	TRBJ1-1	CASTTRAATEAFF	TGTGCCAGCACCACACGGGCAGCAACTGAAGCTTTCTTT
-	TRBV27	-	TRBJ2-7	CASSAGGSYEQYF	TGTGCCAGCAGTGCCGGTGGCTCCTACGAGCAGTACTTC
-	TRBV7-6	-	TRBJ2-2	CASSVVRATGELFF	TGTGCCAGTTCGGTAGTGAGAGCAACCGGGGAGCTGTTTTTT
-	TRBV7-3	TRBD2	TRBJ2-5	CASSLAGGSSRETQYF	TGTGCCAGCAGCTTAGCGGGGGGTTCGTCCCGAGAGACCCAGTACTTC
-	TRBV5-4	-	TRBJ1-1	CASSLEQMNTEAFF	TGTGCCAGCAGCTTGGAACAGATGAACACTGAAGCTTTCTTT
-	TRBV10-1	-	TRBJ2-7	CASSESGGYEQYF	TGCGCCAGCAGTGAGTCAGGAGGGTACGAGCAGTACTTC
-	TRBV19	-	TRBJ2-7	CASSIGTAITYEQYF	TGTGCCAGTAGTATAGGTACAGCGATAACCTACGAGCAGTACTTC
-	TRBV12-5	-	TRBJ2-3	CASGLTGGGDTQYF	TGTGCTAGTGGTTTAACCGGGGGCGGGGATACGCAGTATTTT
-	TRBV4-2	-	TRBJ2-2	CASSQEAIAGELFF	TGTGCCAGCAGCCAAGAAGCGATCGCCGGGGAGCTGTTTTTT
-	TRBV19	TRBD2	TRBJ2-3	CASKASGGLWSPDTQYF	TGTGCCAGTAAAGCTAGCGGGGGGCTCTGGAGTCCAGATACGCAGTATTTT
-	TRBV6-1	TRBD1	TRBJ1-2	CASRVGQGNGYTF	TGTGCCAGCAGGGTGGGACAGGGGAACGGCTACACCTTC
-	TRBV5-1	TRBD1	TRBJ1-4	CASGSRDREEKLFF	TGCGCCAGCGGCTCCCGGGACAGGGAGGAAAAACTGTTTTTT
-	TRBV5-6	TRBD2	TRBJ2-3	CASSLVGSGGRTDTQYF	TGTGCCAGCAGCTTGGTAGGTAGCGGGGGCCGCACAGATACGCAGTATTTT
-	TRBV19	-	TRBJ1-1	CASRKGWGTEAFF	TGTGCCAGTAGGAAGGGTTGGGGGACTGAAGCTTTCTTT
-	TRBV6-1	-	TRBJ1-5	CASSPEAYSNQPQHF	TGTGCCAGCAGTCCAGAAGCGTATAGCAATCAGCCCCAGCATTTT
-	TRBV27	TRBD1	TRBJ2-5	CASSVNRGSETQYF	TGTGCCAGCTCTGTTAACAGGGGTTCGGAGACCCAGTACTTC
-	TRBV5-1	TRBD1	TRBJ1-1	CASSPGTVGLGTEAFF	TGCGCCAGCAGCCCCGGGACAGTAGGGTTGGGCACTGAAGCTTTCTTT
-	TRBV29-1	TRBD1	TRBJ1-2	CSVEDPWTGPDYGYTF	TGCAGCGTTGAAGATCCTTGGACAGGGCCTGACTATGGCTACACCTTC
-	TRBV5-6	-	TRBJ1-3	CASSPVRGLGRSGNTIYF	TGTGCCAGCAGCCCGGTCAGGGGACTCGGTAGGTCTGGAAACACCATATATTTT